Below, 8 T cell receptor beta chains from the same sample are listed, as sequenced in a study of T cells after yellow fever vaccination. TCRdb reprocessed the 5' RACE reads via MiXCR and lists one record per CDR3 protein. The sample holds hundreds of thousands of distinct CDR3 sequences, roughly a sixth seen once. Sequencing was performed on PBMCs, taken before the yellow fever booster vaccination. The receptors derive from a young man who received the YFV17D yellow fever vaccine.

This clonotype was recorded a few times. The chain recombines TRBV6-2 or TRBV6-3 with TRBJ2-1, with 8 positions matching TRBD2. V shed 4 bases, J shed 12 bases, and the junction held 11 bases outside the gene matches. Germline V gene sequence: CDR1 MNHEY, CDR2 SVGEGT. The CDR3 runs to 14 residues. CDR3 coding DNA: TGTGCCAGCAGTTCCCCTATAGCGGGGTTGAGGCAGTTCTTC. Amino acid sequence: CASSSPIAGLRQFF.

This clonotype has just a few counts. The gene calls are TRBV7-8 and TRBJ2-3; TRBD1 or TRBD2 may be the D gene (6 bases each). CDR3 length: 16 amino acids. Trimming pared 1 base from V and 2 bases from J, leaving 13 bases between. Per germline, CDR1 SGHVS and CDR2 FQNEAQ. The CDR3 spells CASSLEAGHPTDTQYF. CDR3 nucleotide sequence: TGTGCCAGCAGCTTAGAGGCGGGACACCCCACAGATACGCAGTATTTT.

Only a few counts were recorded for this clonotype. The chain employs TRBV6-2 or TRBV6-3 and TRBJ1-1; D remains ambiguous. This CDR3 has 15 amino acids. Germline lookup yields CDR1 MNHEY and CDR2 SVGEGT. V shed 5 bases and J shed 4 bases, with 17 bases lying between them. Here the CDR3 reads CASSGEWEVSTEAFF. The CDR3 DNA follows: TGTGCCAGCAGTGGAGAGTGGGAAGTGAGCACTGAAGCTTTCTTT.

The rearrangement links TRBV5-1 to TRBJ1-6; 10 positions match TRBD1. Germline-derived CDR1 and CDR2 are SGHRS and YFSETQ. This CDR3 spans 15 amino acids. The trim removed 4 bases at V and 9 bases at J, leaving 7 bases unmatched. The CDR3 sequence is CASSPGTGEASPLHF. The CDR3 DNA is TGCGCCAGCAGCCCAGGGACAGGGGAAGCTTCACCCCTCCACTTT.

The CDR3 DNA reads as TGCAGTGCTAGCAAGACGGGGGGGCCGTACAATGAGCAGTTCTTC. It is translated as CSASKTGGPYNEQFF. The V and J genes are TRBV20-1 and TRBJ2-1, with 8 bases matching TRBD2. After removal of 3 bases from V and 4 bases from J, the junction contained 8 bases not matched to a gene. Germline-derived CDR1 and CDR2 are DFQATT and SNEGSKA (reference sequence). CDR3 length equals 15 residues.

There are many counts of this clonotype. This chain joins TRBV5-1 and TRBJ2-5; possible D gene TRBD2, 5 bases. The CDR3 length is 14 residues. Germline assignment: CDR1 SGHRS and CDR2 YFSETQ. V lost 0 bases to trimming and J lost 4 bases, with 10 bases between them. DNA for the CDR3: TGCGCCAGCAGCTTGGGGCGGGCTGGAGAGACCCAGTACTTC. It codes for CASSLGRAGETQYF. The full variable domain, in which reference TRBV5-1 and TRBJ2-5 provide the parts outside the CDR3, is KAGVTQTPRYLIKTRGQQVTLSCSPISGHRSVSWYQQTPGQGLQFLFEYFSETQRNKGNFPGRFSGRQFSNSRSEMNVSTLELGDSALYLCASSLGRAGETQYFGPGTRLLVL.

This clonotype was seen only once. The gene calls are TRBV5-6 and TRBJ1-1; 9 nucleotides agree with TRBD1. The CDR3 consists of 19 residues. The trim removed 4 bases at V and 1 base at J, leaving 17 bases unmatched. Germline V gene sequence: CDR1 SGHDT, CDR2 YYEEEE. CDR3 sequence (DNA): TGTGCCAGCAGCCAAACACACCGGGACAGGGAGGGTCAGAACACTGAAGCTTTCTTT. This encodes CASSQTHRDREGQNTEAFF. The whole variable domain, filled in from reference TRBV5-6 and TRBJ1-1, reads DAGVTQSPTHLIKTRGQQVTLRCSPKSGHDTVSWYQQALGQGPQFIFQYYEEEERQRGNFPDRFSGHQFPNYSSELNVNALLLGDSALYLCASSQTHRDREGQNTEAFFGQGTRLTVV.

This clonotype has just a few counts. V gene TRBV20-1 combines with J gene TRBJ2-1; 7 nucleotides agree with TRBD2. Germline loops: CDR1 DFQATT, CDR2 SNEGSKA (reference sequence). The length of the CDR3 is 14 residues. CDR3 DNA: TGCAGCGGGGGGAGGACTAGCTCCTACAATGAGCAGTTCTTC. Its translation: CSGGRTSSYNEQFF.